This TCR beta chain was profiled in a study of cytomegalovirus exposure and HLA in healthy donors. As concerns this clone: Its antigen is undetermined.

Overall study results and limits: Specificity of a few CMV-associated chains for CMV antigens was verified in vitro.

The PCR made use of 60 Vbeta and 13 Jbeta primers. Sequenced by immunoSEQ multiplex PCR; TCRdb stores in-frame clones only, minus some. The sample records 150,000 to 200,000 clones, roughly 71% being singletons. The germline V gene has CDR1 SNHLY and CDR2 FYNNEI. Trimming removed 6 bases from V and 2 bases from J, with 13 bases in between. This CDR3 contains 14 residues. Among the donors, all were healthy bone marrow donors. The chain combines TRBV2 with TRBJ1-2; possibly TRBD1 for D (6 bases). The receptor was isolated from a male donor in good health and CMV-seropositive. Sequenced: PBMCs. The CDR3 loop reads CASRGRTANYGYTF. DNA of the CDR3: TGTGCCAGCAGGGGTAGGACAGCCAACTATGGCTACACCTTC.